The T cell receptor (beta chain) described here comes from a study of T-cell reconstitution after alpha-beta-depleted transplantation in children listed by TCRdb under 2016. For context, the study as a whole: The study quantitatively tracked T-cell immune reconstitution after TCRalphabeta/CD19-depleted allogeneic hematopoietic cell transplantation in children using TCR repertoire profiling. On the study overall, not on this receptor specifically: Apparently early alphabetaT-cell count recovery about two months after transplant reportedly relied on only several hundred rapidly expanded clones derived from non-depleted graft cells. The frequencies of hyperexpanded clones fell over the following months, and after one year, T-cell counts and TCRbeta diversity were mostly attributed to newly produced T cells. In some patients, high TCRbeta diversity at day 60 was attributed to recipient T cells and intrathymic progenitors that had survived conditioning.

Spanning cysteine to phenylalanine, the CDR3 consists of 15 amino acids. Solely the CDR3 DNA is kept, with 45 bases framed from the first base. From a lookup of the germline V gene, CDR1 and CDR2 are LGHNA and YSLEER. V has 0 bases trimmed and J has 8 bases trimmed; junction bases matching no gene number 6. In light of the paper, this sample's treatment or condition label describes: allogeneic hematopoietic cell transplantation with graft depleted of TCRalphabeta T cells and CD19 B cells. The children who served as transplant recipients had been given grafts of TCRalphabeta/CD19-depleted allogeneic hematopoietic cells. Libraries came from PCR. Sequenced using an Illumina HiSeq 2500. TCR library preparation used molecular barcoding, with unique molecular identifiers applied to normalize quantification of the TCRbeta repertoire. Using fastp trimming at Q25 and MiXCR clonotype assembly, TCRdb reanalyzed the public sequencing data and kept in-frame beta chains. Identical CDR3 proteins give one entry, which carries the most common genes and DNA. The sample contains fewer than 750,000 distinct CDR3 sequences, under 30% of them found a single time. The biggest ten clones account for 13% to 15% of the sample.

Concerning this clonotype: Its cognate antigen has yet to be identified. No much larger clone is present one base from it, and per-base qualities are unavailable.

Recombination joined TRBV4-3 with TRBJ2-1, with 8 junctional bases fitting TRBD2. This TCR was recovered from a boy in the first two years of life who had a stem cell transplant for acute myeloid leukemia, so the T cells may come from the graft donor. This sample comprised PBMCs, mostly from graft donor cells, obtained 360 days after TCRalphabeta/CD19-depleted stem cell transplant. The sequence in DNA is TGCGCCAGCAGCCAAGAAAAGCGGGGGAGGCATGAGCAGTTCTTC. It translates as CASSQEKRGRHEQFF.